This T cell receptor (beta chain) appears in the sequencing data of a study of blood T cell repertoires in COVID-19 (TCRdb year 2020). Broadly, across the study: Collaborator samples came from the United States, Italy and Spain and covered acute and convalescent phases of COVID-19. Where HLA class I and class II types were available, the types were taken from metadata supplied by the sample provider, not from assay-based typing. The prospective study material was composed of cDNA or gDNA derived from T cells, B-cell-depleted T cells, or PBMCs. Nearly every sample came with metadata listing a de-identified subject ID, COVID-19 status, age in years and sex. Subjects who had been exposed to COVID-19, were actively infected with it, or had recovered from it provided the deeply sampled blood TCRbeta repertoires that made up the dataset. The repertoires were released in a freely available public database meant as a resource for research on the immune response to SARS-CoV-2. Samples were obtained from the ongoing ImmuneRACE study (first 160 participants) and from 950 to 1,500 subjects provided by 6 global collaborators. Study-wide conclusions, independent of this receptor: How much clinical and demographic metadata was included differed by source and by participant, and the metadata was provided uncurated.

Cut back by 4 bases and 7 bases, the V and J ends lie 13 bases apart. The CDR3 starts with the cysteine, ends with the phenylalanine, and has 13 residues. CDR3 DNA only is kept here, 39 bases in frame from base 1. For CDR1 and CDR2, the germline V gene (reference sequence) lists MNHEY and SMNVEV. As for this clone: Its antigen remains undetermined. There are no base qualities to consult, and no much larger clone falls within one base.

The immunoSEQ Assay, a bias-controlled multiplex PCR, was used to amplify TCRbeta CDR3 regions from genomic DNA. The study's processing was this. Nucleated cell counts per sample were estimated from amplification of reference gene primers within the assay. Sequence reads were collapsed and filtered to measure the absolute abundance of every unique TCRbeta CDR3 rearrangement. For each sample, productive Simpson clonality was calculated as the square root of Simpson's diversity index across productive rearrangements. TCRdb's version of the immuneACCESS table is confined to in-frame rearrangements and falls short of the full clone set. An unresolved V gene accounts for under half of the shortfall where checked; the remainder is of unknown origin. The V and J calls and clone size come from that table; D and trimming were worked out from the DNA. This sample is represented by hundreds of thousands of clones; over 70% of them were singletons. Around 30% of the sample goes to the ten largest clones.

Whole blood was collected in K2EDTA tubes by collaborating institutions according to the institutions' own protocols. For TCRbeta analysis, collaborators shipped samples as frozen whole blood, isolated PBMCs, or DNA extracted from either of those sample types. The receptor comes from a middle-aged man with acute or convalescent COVID-19. The specimen sequenced was peripheral blood. The sequence links TRBV27 to TRBJ2-5; no D gene can be assigned with confidence. The DNA is TGTGCCAGCAGTTCCCCGATAACGGGGACCCAGTACTTC. This yields the protein CASSSPITGTQYF.